One TCR beta chain is described in this entry. No antigen is known for it. One entry per CDR3 protein results from TCRdb running MiXCR on the reads. The sample lists some 800,000 distinct CDR3 sequences; almost 30% were seen once. The data were taken from a study of T cell repertoires in cytomegalovirus infection. As for the study in general: Recently identified HLA-C-restricted and well-studied HLA-B-restricted CMV epitopes were used. Public signatures in TCR beta pointed to CMV infection and matching HLA type.

Study findings and constraints: The study found HLA-C-restricted CMV-specific TCR beta clonotypes dominating the ex vivo response. Summed frequency of public TCR beta families distinguished CMV carriers with the relevant HLA.

With 1 base removed from V and 7 bases from J, the gap between germline ends came to 4 bases. The germline CDR1 and CDR2 sequences are MNHEY and SVGAGI. CDR3 length equals 11 residues. The sequence was obtained from a human donor in good health (CMV status not recorded). Some clones in this sample may be carry-over from other donors' samples. This sample comprised cultured CD8+ T cells from PBMCs, obtained from culture after CMV antigen stimulation. The V call is TRBV6-5, the J call TRBJ1-1; D gene uncertain. The CDR3 DNA reads as TGTGCCAGCAGTTACTTTGATGAAGCTTTCTTT. It encodes CASSYFDEAFF.